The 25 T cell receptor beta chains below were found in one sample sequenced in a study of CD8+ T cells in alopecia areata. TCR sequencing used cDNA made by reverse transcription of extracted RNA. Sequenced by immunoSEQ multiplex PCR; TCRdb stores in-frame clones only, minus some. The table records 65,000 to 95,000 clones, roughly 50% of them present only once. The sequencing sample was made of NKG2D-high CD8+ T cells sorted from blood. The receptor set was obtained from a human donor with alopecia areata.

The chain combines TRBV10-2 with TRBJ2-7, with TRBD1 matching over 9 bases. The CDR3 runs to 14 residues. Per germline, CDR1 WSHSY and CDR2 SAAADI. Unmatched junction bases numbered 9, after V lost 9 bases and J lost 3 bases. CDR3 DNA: TGCGCCAGTACCGGGACAGGGTTGTTCTACGAGCAGTACTTC. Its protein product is CASTGTGLFYEQYF.

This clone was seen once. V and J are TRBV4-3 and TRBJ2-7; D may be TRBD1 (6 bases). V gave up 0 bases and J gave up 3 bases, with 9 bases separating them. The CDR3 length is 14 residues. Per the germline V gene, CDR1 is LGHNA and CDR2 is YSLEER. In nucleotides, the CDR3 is TGCGCCAGCAGCCAAGATAACAGGGTCTACGAGCAGTACTTC. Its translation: CASSQDNRVYEQYF.

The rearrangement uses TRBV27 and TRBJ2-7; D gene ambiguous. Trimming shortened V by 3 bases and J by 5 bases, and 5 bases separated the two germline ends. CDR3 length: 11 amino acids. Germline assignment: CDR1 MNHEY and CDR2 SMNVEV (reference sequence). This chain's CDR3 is CASSFGHEQYF. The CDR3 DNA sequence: TGTGCCAGCAGTTTCGGCCACGAGCAGTACTTC.

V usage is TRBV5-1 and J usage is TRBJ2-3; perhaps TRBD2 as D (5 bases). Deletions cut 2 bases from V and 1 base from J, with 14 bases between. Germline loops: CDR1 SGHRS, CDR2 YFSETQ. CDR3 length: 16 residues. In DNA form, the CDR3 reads TGCGCCAGCAGCTTCAGGACTCCCAGATGCACAGATACGCAGTATTTT. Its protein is CASSFRTPRCTDTQYF.

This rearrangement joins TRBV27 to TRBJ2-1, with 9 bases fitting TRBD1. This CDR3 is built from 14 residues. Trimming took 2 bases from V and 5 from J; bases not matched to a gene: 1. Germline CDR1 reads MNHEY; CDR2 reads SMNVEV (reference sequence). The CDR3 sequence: CASSLGDRDNEQFF. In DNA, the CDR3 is TGTGCCAGCAGTTTAGGGGACAGGGACAATGAGCAGTTCTTC.

CDR3 nucleotide sequence: TGTGCCAGCAGCCGACAGGGTAGTGAGCAGTACTTC. Translated: CASSRQGSEQYF. The chain recombines TRBV7-2 with TRBJ2-7; 7 positions match TRBD1. This CDR3 has 12 amino acids. J was trimmed by 7 bases and V by 5 bases; bases with no gene match: 5. Per germline, CDR1 SGHTA and CDR2 FQGNSA. Complete variable domain (other parts from reference TRBV7-2 and TRBJ2-7): GAGVSQSPSNKVTEKGKDVELRCDPISGHTALYWYRQSLGQGLEFLIYFQGNSAPDKSGLPSDRFSAERTGGSVSTLTIQRTQQEDSAVYLCASSRQGSEQYFGPGTRLTVT.

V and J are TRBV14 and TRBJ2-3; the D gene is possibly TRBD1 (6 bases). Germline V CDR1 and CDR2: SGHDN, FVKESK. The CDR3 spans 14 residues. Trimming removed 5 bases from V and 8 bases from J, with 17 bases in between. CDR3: CASSTGFGPPTQYF. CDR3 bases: TGTGCCAGCAGCACAGGGTTTGGTCCCCCTACGCAGTATTTT.

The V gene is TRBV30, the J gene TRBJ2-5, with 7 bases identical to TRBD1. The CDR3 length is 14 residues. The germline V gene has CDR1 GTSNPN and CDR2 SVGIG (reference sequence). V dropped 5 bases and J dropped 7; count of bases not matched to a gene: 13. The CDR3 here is CAWDGTVEWGTQYF. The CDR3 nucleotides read TGTGCCTGGGACGGGACAGTAGAATGGGGGACCCAGTACTTC.

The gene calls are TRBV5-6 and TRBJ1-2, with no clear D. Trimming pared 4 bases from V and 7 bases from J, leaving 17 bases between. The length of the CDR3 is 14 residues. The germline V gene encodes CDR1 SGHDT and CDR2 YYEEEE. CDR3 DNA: TGTGCCAGCAGCCCCACGAGAGATGAGGTTGGCTACACCTTC. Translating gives CASSPTRDEVGYTF.

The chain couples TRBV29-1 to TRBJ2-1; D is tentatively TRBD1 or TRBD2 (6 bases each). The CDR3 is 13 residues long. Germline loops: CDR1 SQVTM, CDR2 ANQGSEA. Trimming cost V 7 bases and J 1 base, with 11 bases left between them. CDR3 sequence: CSGQGTSYNEQFF. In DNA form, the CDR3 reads TGCAGCGGCCAGGGGACTTCCTACAATGAGCAGTTCTTC.

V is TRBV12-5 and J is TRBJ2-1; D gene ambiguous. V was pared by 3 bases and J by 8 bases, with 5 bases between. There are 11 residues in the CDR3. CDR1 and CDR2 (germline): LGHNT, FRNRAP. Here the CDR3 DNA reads TGTGCTAGTGGTTTCCGGGATGAGCAGTTCTTC. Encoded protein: CASGFRDEQFF.

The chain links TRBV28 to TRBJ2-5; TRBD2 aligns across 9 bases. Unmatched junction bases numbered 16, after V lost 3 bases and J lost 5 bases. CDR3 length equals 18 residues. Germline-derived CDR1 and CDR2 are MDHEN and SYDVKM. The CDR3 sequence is CASSLGDGGRALEETQYF. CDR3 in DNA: TGTGCCAGCAGTTTGGGTGACGGCGGGAGGGCATTAGAGGAGACCCAGTACTTC.

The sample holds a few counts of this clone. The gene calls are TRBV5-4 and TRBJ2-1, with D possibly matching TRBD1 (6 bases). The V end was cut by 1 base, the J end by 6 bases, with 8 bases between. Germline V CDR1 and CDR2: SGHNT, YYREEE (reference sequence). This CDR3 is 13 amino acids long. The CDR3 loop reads CASSLRGGNEQFF. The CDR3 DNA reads TGTGCCAGCAGCTTGAGAGGGGGCAATGAGCAGTTCTTC.

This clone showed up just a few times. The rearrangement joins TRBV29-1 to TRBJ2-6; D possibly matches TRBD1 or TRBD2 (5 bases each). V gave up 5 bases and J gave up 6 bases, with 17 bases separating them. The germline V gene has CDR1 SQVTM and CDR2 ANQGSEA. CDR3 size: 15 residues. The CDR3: CSVLGDSVLANVLTF. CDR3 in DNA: TGCAGCGTTCTGGGGGATTCAGTATTGGCCAACGTCCTGACTTTC.

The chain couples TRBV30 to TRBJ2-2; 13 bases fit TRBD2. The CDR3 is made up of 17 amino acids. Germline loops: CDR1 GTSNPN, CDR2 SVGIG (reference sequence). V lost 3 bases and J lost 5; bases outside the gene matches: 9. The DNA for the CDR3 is TGTGCCTGGAGAGAACCGGGACTAGCGGGGCGAACCGGGGAGCTGTTTTTT. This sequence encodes CAWREPGLAGRTGELFF.

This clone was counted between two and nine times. The chain's CDR3 is CASSLGLAGEGGYEQYF. CDR3 sequence (DNA): TGTGCCAGCAGTTTAGGACTAGCGGGAGAGGGGGGCTACGAGCAGTACTTC. The chain uses TRBV27 and TRBJ2-7, with 13 bases fitting TRBD2. Germline V gene data show CDR1 as MNHEY and CDR2 as SMNVEV (reference sequence). With 2 bases clipped from V and 3 bases from J, the junction kept 7 bases outside the gene matches. The CDR3 is 17 residues long.

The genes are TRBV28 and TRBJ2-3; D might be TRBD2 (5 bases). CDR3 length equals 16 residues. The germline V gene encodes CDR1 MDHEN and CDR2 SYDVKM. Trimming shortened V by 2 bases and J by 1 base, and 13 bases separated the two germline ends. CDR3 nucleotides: TGTGCCAGCAGTTTACTTCTAGGAGGCGGCACAGATACGCAGTATTTT. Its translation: CASSLLLGGGTDTQYF.

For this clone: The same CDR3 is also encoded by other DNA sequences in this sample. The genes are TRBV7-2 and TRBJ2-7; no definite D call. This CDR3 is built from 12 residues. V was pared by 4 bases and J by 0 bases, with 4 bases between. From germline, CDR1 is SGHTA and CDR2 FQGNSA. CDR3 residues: CASSSTSYEQYF. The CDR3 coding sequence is TGTGCCAGCAGCTCAACCTCCTACGAGCAGTACTTC. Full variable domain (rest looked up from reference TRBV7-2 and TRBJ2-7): GAGVSQSPSNKVTEKGKDVELRCDPISGHTALYWYRQSLGQGLEFLIYFQGNSAPDKSGLPSDRFSAERTGGSVSTLTIQRTQQEDSAVYLCASSSTSYEQYFGPGTRLTVT.

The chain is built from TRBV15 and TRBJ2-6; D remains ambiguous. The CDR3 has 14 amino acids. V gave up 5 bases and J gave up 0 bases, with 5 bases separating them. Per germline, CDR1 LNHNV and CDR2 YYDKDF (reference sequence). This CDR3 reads CATSGSSGANVLTF. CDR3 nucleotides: TGTGCCACCAGCGGAAGCTCTGGGGCCAACGTCCTGACTTTC.

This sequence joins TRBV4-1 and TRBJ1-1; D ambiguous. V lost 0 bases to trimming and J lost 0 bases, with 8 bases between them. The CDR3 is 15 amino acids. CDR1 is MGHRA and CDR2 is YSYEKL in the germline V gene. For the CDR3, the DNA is TGCGCCAGCAGCCAAGATCGATCAGTGAACACTGAAGCTTTCTTT. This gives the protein CASSQDRSVNTEAFF.

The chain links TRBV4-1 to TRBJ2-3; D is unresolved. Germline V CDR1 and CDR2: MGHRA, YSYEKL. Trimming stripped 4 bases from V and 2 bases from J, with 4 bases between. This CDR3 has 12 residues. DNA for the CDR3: TGCGCCAGCAGCCTATCCACAGATACGCAGTATTTT. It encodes CASSLSTDTQYF.

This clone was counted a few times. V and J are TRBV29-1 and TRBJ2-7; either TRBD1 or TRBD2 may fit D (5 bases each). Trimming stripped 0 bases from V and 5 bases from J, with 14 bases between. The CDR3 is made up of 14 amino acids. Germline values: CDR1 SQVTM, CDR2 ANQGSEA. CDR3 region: CSVEDRGEADEQYF. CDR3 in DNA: TGCAGCGTTGAAGATCGGGGCGAGGCCGACGAGCAGTACTTC.

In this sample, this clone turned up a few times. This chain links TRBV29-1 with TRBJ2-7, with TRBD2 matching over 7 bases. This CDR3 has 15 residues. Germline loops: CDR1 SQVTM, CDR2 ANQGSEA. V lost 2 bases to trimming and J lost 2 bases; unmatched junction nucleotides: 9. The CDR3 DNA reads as TGCAGCGTTGAAATCTTGTCTAGCGGTACCTACGAGCAGTACTTC. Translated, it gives CSVEILSSGTYEQYF.

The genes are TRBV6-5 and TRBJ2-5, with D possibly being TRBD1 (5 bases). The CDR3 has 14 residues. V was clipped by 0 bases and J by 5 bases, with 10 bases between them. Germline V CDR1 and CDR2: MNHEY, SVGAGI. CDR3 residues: CASSYSTVSETQYF. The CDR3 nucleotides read TGTGCCAGCAGTTACTCGACAGTTTCTGAGACCCAGTACTTC.

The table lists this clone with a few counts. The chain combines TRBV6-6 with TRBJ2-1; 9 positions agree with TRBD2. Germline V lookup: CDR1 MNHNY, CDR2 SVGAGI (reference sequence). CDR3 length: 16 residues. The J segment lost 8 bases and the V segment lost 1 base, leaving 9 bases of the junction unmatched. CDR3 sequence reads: CASSYLLAGPLHEQFF. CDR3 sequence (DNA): TGTGCCAGCAGTTACTTACTAGCGGGTCCCCTCCATGAGCAGTTCTTC.